This T cell receptor (beta chain) was recorded in a study of radiation and T cells in renal cell carcinoma. Data came from immunoSEQ multiplex PCR; TCRdb stores just in-frame clones and leaves some out. The table has about 77,000 clones, approximately 87% seen once. Time point reported: blood 4 weeks post-SBRT, at nephrectomy. Noted treatment: 15 Gy SBRT to primary tumor, nephrectomy 4 weeks later. CDR3 length equals 14 residues. Per the germline V gene, CDR1 is SGDLS and CDR2 is YYNGEE. Trimming left V 4 bases short and J 0 bases short, with 10 bases between. The origin of this receptor is an older woman with renal cell carcinoma. The chain joins TRBV9 to TRBJ2-5; D call uncertain. The sample was blood, taken from a patient whose treatment included radiotherapy and nephrectomy. CDR3 residues: CASSQEMYQETQYF. CDR3 sequence (DNA): TGTGCCAGCAGCCAGGAGATGTACCAAGAGACCCAGTACTTC.